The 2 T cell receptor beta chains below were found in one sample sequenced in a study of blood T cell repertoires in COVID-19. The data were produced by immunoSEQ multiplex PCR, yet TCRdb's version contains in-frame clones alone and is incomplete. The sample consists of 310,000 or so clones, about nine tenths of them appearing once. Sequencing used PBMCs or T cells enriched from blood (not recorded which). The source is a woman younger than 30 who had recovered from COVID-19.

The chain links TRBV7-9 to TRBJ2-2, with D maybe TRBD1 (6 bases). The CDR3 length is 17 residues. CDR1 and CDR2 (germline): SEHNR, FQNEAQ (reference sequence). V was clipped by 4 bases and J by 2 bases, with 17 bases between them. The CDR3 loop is CASSSTGRWVNTGELFF. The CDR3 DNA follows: TGTGCCAGCAGCTCCACAGGGAGATGGGTAAACACCGGGGAGCTGTTTTTT. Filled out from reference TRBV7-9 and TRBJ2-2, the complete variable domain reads DTGVSQNPRHKITKRGQNVTFRCDPISEHNRLYWYRQTLGQGPEFLTYFQNEAQLEKSRLLSDRFSAERPKGSFSTLEIQRTEQGDSAMYLCASSSTGRWVNTGELFFGEGSRLTVL.

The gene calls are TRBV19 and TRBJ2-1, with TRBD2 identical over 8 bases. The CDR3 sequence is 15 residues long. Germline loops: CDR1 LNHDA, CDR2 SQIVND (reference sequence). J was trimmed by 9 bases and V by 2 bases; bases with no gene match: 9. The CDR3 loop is CASSISGREGPEQFF. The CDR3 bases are TGTGCCAGTAGTATATCTGGACGGGAGGGACCTGAGCAGTTCTTC.